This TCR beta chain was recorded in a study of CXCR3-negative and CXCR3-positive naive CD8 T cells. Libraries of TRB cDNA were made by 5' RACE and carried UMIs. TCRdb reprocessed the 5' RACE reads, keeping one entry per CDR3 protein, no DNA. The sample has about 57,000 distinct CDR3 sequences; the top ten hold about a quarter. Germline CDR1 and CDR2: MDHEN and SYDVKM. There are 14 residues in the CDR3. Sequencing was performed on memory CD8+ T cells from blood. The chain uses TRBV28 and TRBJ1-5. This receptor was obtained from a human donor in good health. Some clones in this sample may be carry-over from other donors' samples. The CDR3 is CASSPISANQPQHF. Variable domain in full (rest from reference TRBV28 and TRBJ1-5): DVKVTQSSRYLVKRTGEKVFLECVQDMDHENMFWYRQDPGLGLRLIYFSYDVKMKEKGDIPEGYSVSREKKERFSLILESASTNQTSMYLCASSPISANQPQHFGDGTRLSIL.